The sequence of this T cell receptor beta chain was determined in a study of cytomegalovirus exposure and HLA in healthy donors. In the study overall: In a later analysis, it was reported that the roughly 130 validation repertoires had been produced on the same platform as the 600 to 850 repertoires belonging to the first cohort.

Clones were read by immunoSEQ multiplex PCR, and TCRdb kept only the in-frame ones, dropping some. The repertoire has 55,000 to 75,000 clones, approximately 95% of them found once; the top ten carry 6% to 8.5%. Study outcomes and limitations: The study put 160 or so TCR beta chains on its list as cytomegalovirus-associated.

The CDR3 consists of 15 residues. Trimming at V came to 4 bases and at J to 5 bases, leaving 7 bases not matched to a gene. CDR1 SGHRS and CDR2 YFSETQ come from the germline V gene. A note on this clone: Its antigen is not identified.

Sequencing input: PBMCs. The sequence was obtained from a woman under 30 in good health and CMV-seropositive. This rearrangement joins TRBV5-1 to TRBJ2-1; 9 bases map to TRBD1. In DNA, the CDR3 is TGCGCCAGCAGCCCAATAGGACAGGGGAACAATGAGCAGTTCTTC. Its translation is CASSPIGQGNNEQFF.